This T cell receptor beta chain was identified during a study of neurological immune-mediated disorders (dated by TCRdb to the late 2010s). Study-wide context: Of the approximately 34 multiple sclerosis patients, around 31 had relapsing-remitting MS and 3 had secondary progressive MS. The 95 to 120 TCR-beta libraries included longitudinal samples, technical triplicates and paired sorted CD4+ and CD8+ T-cell subsets alongside PBMC samples. The study compared peripheral blood TCR-beta repertoires of HTLV-I-associated myelopathy (HAM/TSP) patients, multiple sclerosis patients and healthy controls using UMI-based sequencing. The cohort was made up of about 68 subjects, consisting of 15 or so HAM/TSP patients, some 34 multiple sclerosis patients and roughly 20 healthy controls. Here is what the overall study found, with its caveats: Phylogenetic analysis grouped repertoires from 18 of 34 MS patients into a cluster of related CDR3 sequences, suggesting a possible repertoire-level signature. No clinical or MRI features were associated with the MS cluster, and the authors said that larger cohorts are needed. Across subjects, expanded clones never shared an identical CDR3 amino acid sequence, which suggests that the TCR-beta repertoires in every group were private. The highest TCR clonal expansion was observed in HAM/TSP patients, whereas the lowest was observed in MS patients, even when compared with healthy controls.

The germline V gene sets CDR1 to SGHTA and CDR2 to FQGNSA. The V and J ends are trimmed by 1 base and 9 bases, leaving 9 bases between them. From cysteine to phenylalanine, the CDR3 is 12 amino acids long. Only CDR3 DNA is held: 36 bases, read in frame from base 1. cDNA was synthesized by template-switch 5'RACE using a primer with a 10-nucleotide random unique molecular identifier that tagged each TCR transcript. Each sequencing run produced over 160 million TCR-beta sequences covering 15-18 subjects. Total RNA was extracted with the RNeasy kit. Using the KAPA Real-time Library Amplification kit, TCR-beta VDJ regions were amplified with primers for the TCR constant region and the 5'RACE anchor. Sample indexes and Illumina adaptors were added in a first PCR, after which library yield was increased in a second PCR. After Ampure bead purification, the TCR product of roughly 650 bp was size-selected on a 2% E-gel SizeSelection system. Before pooling, library quality was checked on a Bioanalyzer, concentration was measured with Qubit, and libraries were quantified with the Kapa Library Quantification kit. Paired-end 2 x 150 bp sequencing of the libraries was performed on an Illumina HiSeq 2500. To increase sequence diversity, about 24-32% phiX was spiked into each library pool. Under the source paper's analysis protocol: Quality-filtered reads were processed with the UMI-based MiGEC pipeline, and over 75% of raw TCR sequences were removed by the MiGEC pipeline during error correction. VDJ genes were aligned to IMGT germline references, and clonotypes were defined by unique CDR3 amino acid sequence plus V-J genes. Clonal expansion, Shannon diversity and CDR3 relatedness were evaluated with VDJtools (CalcPairwiseDistances, ClusterSamples), while phylogenetic trees were built in CLCbio workbench. Expanded clones were defined as having at least 8 unique UMIs, based on coefficient-of-variation modelling across technical triplicates. The public reads were run again by TCRdb, first through fastp at Q25 and then through MiXCR, and only productive beta chains were kept. Identical CDR3 protein sequences are pooled into one entry, listed with their most common genes and DNA. TCRdb's processing, not the authors' own work, is the source of the V and J calls. Present in this sample are fewer than 90,000 distinct CDR3 sequences, 4% to 6% of which were seen just once. The top ten clones comprise roughly 7% of the sample.

Unsorted PBMC libraries were generated from 2 million PBMCs stored in RNAlater at -80 °C until RNA extraction. The multiple sclerosis patients were enrolled in a US clinical protocol that used magnetic resonance imaging to evaluate disease progression. PBMCs were separated from peripheral blood using Ficoll-Hypaque density gradient centrifugation and then cryopreserved in liquid nitrogen. This clonotype was recorded at least ten times. Its antigen specificity is not known. It has no much larger one-base neighbor in the sample; base qualities were not kept. The V and J genes are TRBV7-2 and TRBJ2-5; TRBD1 is a weak D gene call, 6 bases matching. This sequence originates from a man aged 18 to 29 with multiple sclerosis. The sequenced sample was PBMCs. CDR3 region: CASSLGQVSQYF. The DNA sequence is as follows: TGTGCCAGCAGCTTAGGACAGGTATCCCAGTACTTC.